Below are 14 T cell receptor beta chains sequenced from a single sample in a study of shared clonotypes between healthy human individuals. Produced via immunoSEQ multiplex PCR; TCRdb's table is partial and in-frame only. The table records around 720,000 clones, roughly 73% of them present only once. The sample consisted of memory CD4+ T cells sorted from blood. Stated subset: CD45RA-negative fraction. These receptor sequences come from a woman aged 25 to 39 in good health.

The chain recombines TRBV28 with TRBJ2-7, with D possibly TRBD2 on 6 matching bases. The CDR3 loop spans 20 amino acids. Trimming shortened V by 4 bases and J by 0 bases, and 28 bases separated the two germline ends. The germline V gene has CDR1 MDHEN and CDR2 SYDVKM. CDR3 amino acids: CASSSASAGTPYGSSYEQYF. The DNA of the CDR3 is TGTGCCAGCAGTTCCGCCTCTGCCGGGACTCCTTACGGGAGCTCCTACGAGCAGTACTTC.

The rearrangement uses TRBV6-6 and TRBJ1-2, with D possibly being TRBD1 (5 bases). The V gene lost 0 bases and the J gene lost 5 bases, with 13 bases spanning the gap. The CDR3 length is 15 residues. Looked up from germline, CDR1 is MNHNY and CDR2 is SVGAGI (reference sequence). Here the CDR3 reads CASSYSSGPGYGYTF. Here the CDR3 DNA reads TGTGCCAGCAGTTACTCTTCAGGGCCCGGTTATGGCTACACCTTC.

The CDR3 loop reads CASRGPGNNEQFF. The CDR3 DNA is TGTGCCAGTAGGGGACCGGGAAACAATGAGCAGTTCTTC. The rearrangement uses TRBV19 and TRBJ2-1; D may be TRBD1 or TRBD2 (5 bases each). The CDR3 contains 13 residues. Trimming stripped 6 bases from V and 5 bases from J, with 11 bases between. Germline CDR1 LNHDA, CDR2 SQIVND (reference sequence). Using reference TRBV19 and TRBJ2-1 for the parts outside the CDR3, the full variable domain is DGGITQSPKYLFRKEGQNVTLSCEQNLNHDAMYWYRQDPGQGLRLIYYSQIVNDFQKGDIAEGYSVSREKKESFPLTVTSAQKNPTAFYLCASRGPGNNEQFFGPGTRLTVL.

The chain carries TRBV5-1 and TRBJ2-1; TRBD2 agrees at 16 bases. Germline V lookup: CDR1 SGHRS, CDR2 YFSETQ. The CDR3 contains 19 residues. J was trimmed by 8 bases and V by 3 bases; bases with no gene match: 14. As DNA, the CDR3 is TGCGCCAGCAGCTCAGTCCCGGGACTAGCGGGAGGGCCTATGGATGAGCAGTTCTTC. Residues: CASSSVPGLAGGPMDEQFF.

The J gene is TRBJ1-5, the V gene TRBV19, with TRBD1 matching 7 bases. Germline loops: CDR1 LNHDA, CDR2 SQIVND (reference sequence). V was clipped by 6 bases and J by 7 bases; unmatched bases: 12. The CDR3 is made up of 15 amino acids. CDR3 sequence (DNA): TGTGCCAGTAGATCCGACAGGGTTCAATTCCAGCCCCAGCATTTT. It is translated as CASRSDRVQFQPQHF. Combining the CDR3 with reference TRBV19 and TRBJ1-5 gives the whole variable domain DGGITQSPKYLFRKEGQNVTLSCEQNLNHDAMYWYRQDPGQGLRLIYYSQIVNDFQKGDIAEGYSVSREKKESFPLTVTSAQKNPTAFYLCASRSDRVQFQPQHFGDGTRLSIL.

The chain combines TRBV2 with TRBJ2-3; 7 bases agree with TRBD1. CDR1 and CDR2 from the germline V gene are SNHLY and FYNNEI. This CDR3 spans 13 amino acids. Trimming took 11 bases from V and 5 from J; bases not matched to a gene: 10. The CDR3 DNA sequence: TGTGCCGGGTCGACAGGGAAGGGAGATACGCAGTATTTT. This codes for CAGSTGKGDTQYF.

CDR3 sequence: CASSVVGWGDEQYF. The CDR3 DNA sequence: TGTGCCAGCAGCGTAGTAGGATGGGGGGATGAGCAGTACTTC. J is TRBJ2-7 and V is TRBV9; possible D gene TRBD2, 6 bases. Germline assignment: CDR1 SGDLS and CDR2 YYNGEE. The CDR3 runs 14 residues. Trimming removed 0 bases from V and 7 bases from J, with 14 bases in between.

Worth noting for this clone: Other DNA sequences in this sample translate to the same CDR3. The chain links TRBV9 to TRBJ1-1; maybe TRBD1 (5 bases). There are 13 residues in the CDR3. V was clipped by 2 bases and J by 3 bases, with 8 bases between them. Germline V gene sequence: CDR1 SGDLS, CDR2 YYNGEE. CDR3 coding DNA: TGTGCCAGCAGCGTGCAGGGCGACACTGAAGCTTTCTTT. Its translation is CASSVQGDTEAFF.

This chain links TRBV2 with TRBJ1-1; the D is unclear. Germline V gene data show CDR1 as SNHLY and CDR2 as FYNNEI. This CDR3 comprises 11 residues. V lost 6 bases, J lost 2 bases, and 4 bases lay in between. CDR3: CASRVNTEAFF. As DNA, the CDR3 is TGTGCCAGCAGAGTTAACACTGAAGCTTTCTTT.

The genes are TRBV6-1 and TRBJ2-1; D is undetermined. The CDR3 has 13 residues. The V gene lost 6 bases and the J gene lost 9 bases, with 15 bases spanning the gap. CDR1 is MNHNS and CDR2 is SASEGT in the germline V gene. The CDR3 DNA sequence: TGTGCCAGCAGATCCCTACCGAGGCCTGAGCAGTTCTTC. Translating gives CASRSLPRPEQFF.

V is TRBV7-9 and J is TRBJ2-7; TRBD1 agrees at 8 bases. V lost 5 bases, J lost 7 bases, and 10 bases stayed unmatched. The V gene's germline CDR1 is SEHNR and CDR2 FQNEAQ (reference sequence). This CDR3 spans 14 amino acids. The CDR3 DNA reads TGTGCCAGCAGCCCATCCGGGACAGGCATTGAGCAGTACTTC. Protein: CASSPSGTGIEQYF. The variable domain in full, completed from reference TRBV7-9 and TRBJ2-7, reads DTGVSQNPRHKITKRGQNVTFRCDPISEHNRLYWYRQTLGQGPEFLTYFQNEAQLEKSRLLSDRFSAERPKGSFSTLEIQRTEQGDSAMYLCASSPSGTGIEQYFGPGTRLTVT.

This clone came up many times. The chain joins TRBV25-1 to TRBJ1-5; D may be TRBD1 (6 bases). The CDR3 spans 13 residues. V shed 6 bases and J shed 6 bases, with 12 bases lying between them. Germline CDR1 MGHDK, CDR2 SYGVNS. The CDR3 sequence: CASRGGGSQPQHF. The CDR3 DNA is TGTGCCAGCAGGGGAGGGGGAAGTCAGCCCCAGCATTTT.

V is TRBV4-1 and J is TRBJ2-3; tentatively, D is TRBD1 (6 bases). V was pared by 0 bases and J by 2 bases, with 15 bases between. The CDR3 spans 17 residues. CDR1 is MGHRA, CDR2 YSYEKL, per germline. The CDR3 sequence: CASSQDKGVIFTDTQYF. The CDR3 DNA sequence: TGCGCCAGCAGCCAAGATAAGGGGGTGATATTCACAGATACGCAGTATTTT.

Here the CDR3 reads CASTPGQGRGDTQYF. The CDR3 DNA follows: TGTGCCAGCACCCCGGGACAGGGAAGGGGAGATACGCAGTATTTT. The rearrangement joins TRBV27 to TRBJ2-3; 9 bases are shared with TRBD1. The CDR3 sequence is 15 residues long. The junction had 10 bases not matched to a gene; V was cut back by 7 bases and J by 5 bases. CDR1 and CDR2 from the germline V gene are MNHEY and SMNVEV (reference sequence).